Listed here are 25 T cell receptor beta chains from one sample, sequenced in a study of vaccination and CD4 T cells after COVID-19. Researchers used the Oncomine TCR Beta short-read assay to sequence DNA from cultured CD4+ T cells. TCRdb re-derived calls from the PCR reads in MiXCR, one entry per CDR3 protein. The repertoire holds about 21,000 distinct CDR3 sequences, with 60% to 80% as singletons. Treatment: roughly 10-day PBMC culture with coronavirus spike peptide pools or control peptides (ViraFEST assay). These receptors' targets are unknown. The material sequenced was CD4+ T cells from blood, cultured in vitro, taken before SARS-CoV-2 vaccination. Receptors originate from a human donor who received a COVID-19 vaccine.

This rearrangement joins TRBV7-9 to TRBJ2-3; perhaps D is TRBD1 or TRBD2 (5 bases each). V was trimmed by 1 base and J by 14 bases, leaving 10 bases between them. The germline gives CDR1 SEHNR, CDR2 FQNEAQ (reference sequence). This CDR3 contains 11 residues. CDR3 DNA sequence: TGTGCCAGCAGCTTAGGAGGGGCTCGGTATTTT. Amino acid sequence: CASSLGGARYF.

The chain joins TRBV20-1 to TRBJ1-2; no firm D call. Deletions cut 4 bases from V and 3 bases from J, with 18 bases between. CDR1 is DFQATT and CDR2 is SNEGSKA in the germline V gene (reference sequence). This CDR3 is 15 amino acids long. The CDR3 DNA is TGCAGTGCTACCCCGTTCCTCGGAGGTGACTATGGCTACACCTTC. Protein product: CSATPFLGGDYGYTF.

This clonotype appeared a few times. The chain links TRBV6-1 to TRBJ1-5, with D maybe TRBD1 (6 bases). Germline-derived CDR1 and CDR2 are MNHNS and SASEGT. Trimming took 9 bases from V and 3 from J, leaving 12 bases between them. The CDR3 length is 13 residues. For the CDR3, the DNA is TGTGCCAGTACAGGGTTATACAATCAGCCCCAGCATTTT. As protein: CASTGLYNQPQHF.

V is TRBV18 and J is TRBJ1-5; TRBD1 is a possible D gene (5 bases). From germline, CDR1 is KGHSH and CDR2 LQKENI. The CDR3 consists of 15 residues. Trimming removed 4 bases from V and 6 bases from J, with 16 bases in between. CDR3 amino acids: CASSLTAGGVQPQHF. CDR3 nucleotide sequence: TGTGCCAGCTCACTGACAGCCGGGGGGGTTCAGCCCCAGCATTTT.

This clonotype has only a few counts. The genes are TRBV19 and TRBJ1-5; D is unresolved. The CDR3 extends over 14 amino acids. Trimming shortened V by 5 bases and J by 1 base, and 9 bases separated the two germline ends. Germline V lookup: CDR1 LNHDA, CDR2 SQIVND (reference sequence). The CDR3: CASSAAPSNQPQHF. The CDR3 coding sequence is TGTGCCAGTAGTGCGGCACCGAGCAATCAGCCCCAGCATTTT.

The chain has TRBV30 and TRBJ2-7, with 8 nucleotides matching TRBD2. The CDR3 extends over 12 amino acids. Germline CDR1 reads GTSNPN; CDR2 reads SVGIG (reference sequence). The ends lost 1 base at V and 9 bases at J; junction bases unmatched: 5. CDR3 nucleotide sequence: TGTGCCTGGAGTGGGGCGGGGGGTGCGCAGTACTTC. Residues: CAWSGAGGAQYF.

The chain carries TRBV24-1 and TRBJ2-3; D gene unclear. CDR1 KGHDR and CDR2 SFDVKD come from the germline V gene. This CDR3 has 13 residues. Trimming cost V 3 bases and J 2 bases, with 5 bases left between them. The CDR3 reads CATSDLFTDTQYF. As DNA, the CDR3 is TGTGCCACCAGTGATCTTTTCACAGATACGCAGTATTTT.

Only one count was recorded for this clonotype. The gene calls are TRBV19 and TRBJ1-1, with D tentatively TRBD1 (5 bases). Germline CDR1 is LNHDA and CDR2 is SQIVND (reference sequence). With 7 bases removed from V and 4 bases from J, the gap between germline ends came to 16 bases. This CDR3 region has 14 residues. CDR3 sequence: CASTKGLRGTEAFF. CDR3 bases: TGTGCCAGTACGAAGGGGCTTCGGGGCACTGAAGCTTTCTTT.

Remarks on this clonotype: The germline gene is not matched at one end of the junction; a read error may be the cause. V is TRBV20-1 and J is TRBJ1-2, with 8 bases fitting TRBD1. This CDR3 spans 13 amino acids. The germline V gene has CDR1 DFQATT and CDR2 SNEGSKA (reference sequence). The CDR3 region has the DNA TGCAGTGCCCAACAGGGGGTCTTCTATGGCTTCACCTTC. Protein product: CSAQQGVFYGFTF.

This clonotype has more than one count but fewer than ten. The chain joins TRBV6-5 to TRBJ1-4; 8 bases agree with TRBD1. The CDR3 spans 16 residues. V dropped 2 bases and J dropped 8; count of bases not matched to a gene: 10. Germline CDR1 is MNHEY and CDR2 is SVGAGI. CDR3 sequence: CASSYRRTGNGEKLFF. The CDR3 DNA is TGTGCCAGCAGTTACCGACGGACAGGGAACGGGGAAAAACTGTTTTTT.

In DNA form, the CDR3 reads TGTGCCAGCAGTGACATCGCCGGCCTCCCCTTGAGCGGCTACACCTTC. The encoded protein is CASSDIAGLPLSGYTF. The chain couples TRBV27 to TRBJ1-2, with no clear D. Germline V lookup: CDR1 MNHEY, CDR2 SMNVEV (reference sequence). Trimming left V 5 bases short and J 8 bases short, with 24 bases between. The CDR3 extends over 16 amino acids.

The chain combines TRBV20-1 with TRBJ2-3, with TRBD2 matching 10 bases. CDR3 length: 16 amino acids. Germline V gene lookup returns CDR1 DFQATT and CDR2 SNEGSKA (reference sequence). Trimming at V came to 0 bases and at J to 1 base, leaving 4 bases not matched to a gene. The CDR3 nucleotides read TGCAGTGCTAGAGACATAGCGGGGGGCGGCACAGATACGCAGTATTTT. It translates to CSARDIAGGGTDTQYF.

The rearrangement joins TRBV12-5 to TRBJ1-1, with D unclear. Germline loops: CDR1 LGHNT, CDR2 FRNRAP. The CDR3 spans 14 residues. With 1 base removed from V and 5 bases from J, the gap between germline ends came to 11 bases. CDR3 sequence: CASGLGRLGTEAFF. CDR3 DNA: TGTGCTAGTGGTTTGGGCCGACTTGGAACTGAAGCTTTCTTT.

This clonotype occurred a few times. The chain is built from TRBV7-9 and TRBJ1-2; D might be TRBD1 (6 bases). The CDR3 contains 16 residues. The germline V gene encodes CDR1 SEHNR and CDR2 FQNEAQ (reference sequence). V shed 7 bases and J shed 4 bases, with 22 bases lying between them. CDR3 nucleotide sequence: TGTGCCAGCACCACTATGGGTGGGGGGGCTATCTATGGCTACACCTTC. It codes for CASTTMGGGAIYGYTF.

The chain has TRBV20-1 and TRBJ2-3, with 8 bases fitting TRBD1. CDR3 length equals 14 residues. Germline CDR1 DFQATT, CDR2 SNEGSKA (reference sequence). V lost 5 bases, J lost 3 bases, and 7 bases stayed unmatched. The CDR3 here is CSALDRVSTDTQYF. The DNA of the CDR3 is TGCAGTGCTTTGGACAGGGTGTCGACAGATACGCAGTATTTT.

Only one count was recorded for this clonotype. The rearrangement uses TRBV2 and TRBJ1-2; 7 positions agree with TRBD1. This CDR3 contains 14 residues. Germline lookup yields CDR1 SNHLY and CDR2 FYNNEI. Trimming took 6 bases from V and 5 from J; bases not matched to a gene: 9. Written as DNA, the CDR3 is TGTGCCAGCAGCCACGACAGGGTGCCATATGGCTACACCTTC. Amino acid sequence: CASSHDRVPYGYTF.

A few counts support this clonotype. V is TRBV10-3 and J is TRBJ1-1; D remains unclear. V was clipped by 6 bases and J by 3 bases, with 11 bases between them. This CDR3 has 13 amino acids. CDR1 and CDR2 (germline): ENHRY, SYGVKD. CDR3 protein: CAIRGRFDTEAFF. CDR3 in DNA: TGTGCCATCAGGGGGAGATTTGACACTGAAGCTTTCTTT.

V is TRBV20-1 and J is TRBJ2-7; D might be TRBD1 (5 bases). Germline CDR1 reads DFQATT; CDR2 reads SNEGSKA (reference sequence). The CDR3 has 12 amino acids. V lost 6 bases and J lost 3, with 12 bases in between. CDR3 region: CSADKTDYEQYF. The CDR3 region has the DNA TGCAGTGCGGATAAGACAGACTACGAGCAGTACTTC.

The chain recombines TRBV20-1 with TRBJ2-5; D uncertain. V shed 3 bases and J shed 5 bases, with 10 bases lying between them. CDR1 and CDR2 (germline): DFQATT, SNEGSKA (reference sequence). The CDR3 has 12 residues. The CDR3 DNA follows: TGCAGTGCTAGGAGGACGCGGGAGACCCAGTACTTC. Protein: CSARRTRETQYF.

The chain uses TRBV6-1 and TRBJ1-5; no clear D. Between the trimmed V and J ends, which lost 8 bases and 4 bases, there was a span of 12 bases. The CDR3 is 13 amino acids. Per germline, CDR1 MNHNS and CDR2 SASEGT. The CDR3 DNA is TGTGCCAGCGGGTCACAGCGGAATCAGCCCCAGCATTTT. The encoded protein is CASGSQRNQPQHF.

This chain connects TRBV7-3 to TRBJ2-5, with a tentative D call TRBD1 (5 bases). This CDR3 has 15 residues. Germline CDR1 reads SGHTA; CDR2 reads FQGTGA. Trimming left V 2 bases short and J 5 bases short, with 15 bases between. This CDR3 reads CASSLQPGKGETQYF. In DNA, the CDR3 is TGTGCCAGCAGCTTACAGCCAGGAAAGGGGGAGACCCAGTACTTC. Variable domain in full (rest from reference TRBV7-3 and TRBJ2-5): GAGVSQTPSNKVTEKGKYVELRCDPISGHTALYWYRQSLGQGPEFLIYFQGTGAADDSGLPNDRFFAVRPEGSVSTLKIQRTERGDSAVYLCASSLQPGKGETQYFGPGTRLLVL.

This clonotype was counted between two and nine times. The chain is built from TRBV5-4 and TRBJ1-5; D uncertain. Germline CDR1 is SGHNT and CDR2 is YYREEE (reference sequence). The V gene lost 4 bases and the J gene lost 6 bases, with 14 bases spanning the gap. The CDR3 extends over 14 amino acids. CDR3: CASSEELGSQPQHF. The CDR3 DNA reads TGTGCCAGCAGCGAGGAGTTGGGTAGTCAGCCCCAGCATTTT.

V usage is TRBV6-1 and J usage is TRBJ1-1; D might be TRBD1 (5 bases). The CDR3 is 13 residues long. V was pared by 6 bases and J by 3 bases, with 11 bases between. Germline V gene sequence: CDR1 MNHNS, CDR2 SASEGT. CDR3 sequence: CASRPTQDTEAFF. CDR3 coding DNA: TGTGCCAGCAGGCCGACACAGGACACTGAAGCTTTCTTT.

This clonotype is medium-sized by share. The chain uses TRBV20-1 and TRBJ1-1, with D tentatively TRBD1 (5 bases). Trimming cost V 0 bases and J 0 bases, with 14 bases left between them. From germline, CDR1 is DFQATT and CDR2 SNEGSKA (reference sequence). The CDR3 totals 16 residues. The DNA for the CDR3 is TGCAGTGCTAGAGATCCCGGGGGGGGATTGAACACTGAAGCTTTCTTT. Encoded protein: CSARDPGGGLNTEAFF.

This rearrangement joins TRBV20-1 to TRBJ2-7, with D maybe TRBD2 (5 bases). The CDR3 extends over 11 amino acids. The germline V gene encodes CDR1 DFQATT and CDR2 SNEGSKA (reference sequence). The germline V and J ends were trimmed by 5 bases and 7 bases, with 12 bases remaining between them. CDR3 loop: CSASGPGEQYF. The CDR3 coding sequence is TGCAGTGCTTCCGGACCGGGAGAGCAGTACTTC.